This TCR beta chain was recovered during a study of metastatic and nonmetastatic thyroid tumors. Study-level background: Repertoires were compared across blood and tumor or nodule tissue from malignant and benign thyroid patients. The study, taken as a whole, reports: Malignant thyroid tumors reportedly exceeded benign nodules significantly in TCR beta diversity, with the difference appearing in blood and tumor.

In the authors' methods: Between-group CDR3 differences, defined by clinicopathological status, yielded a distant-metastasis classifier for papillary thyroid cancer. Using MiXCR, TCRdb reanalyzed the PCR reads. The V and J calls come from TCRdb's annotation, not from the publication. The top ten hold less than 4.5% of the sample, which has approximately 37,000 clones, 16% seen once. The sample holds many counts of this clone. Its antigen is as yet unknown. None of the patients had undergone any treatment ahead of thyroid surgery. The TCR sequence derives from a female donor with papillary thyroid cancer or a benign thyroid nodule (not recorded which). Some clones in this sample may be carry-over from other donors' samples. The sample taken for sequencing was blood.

The CDR3 spells CASRREWDNEQFF. The CDR3 DNA is TGTGCCAGCAGACGGGAGTGGGACAATGAGCAGTTCTTC. V is TRBV6-1 and J is TRBJ2-1; perhaps TRBD2 as D (6 bases). The CDR3 covers 13 residues. V was shortened by 6 bases and J by 5 bases, with 11 bases between the two germline ends. CDR1 is MNHNS, CDR2 SASEGT, per germline.